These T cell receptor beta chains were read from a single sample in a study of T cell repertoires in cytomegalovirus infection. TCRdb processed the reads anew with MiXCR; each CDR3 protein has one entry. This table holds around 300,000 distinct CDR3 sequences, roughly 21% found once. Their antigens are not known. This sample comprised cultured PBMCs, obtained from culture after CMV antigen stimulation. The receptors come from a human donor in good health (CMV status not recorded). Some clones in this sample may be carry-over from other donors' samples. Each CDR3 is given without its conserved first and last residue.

cdr3_aa: ASSPQRESYNEQF; j_call: TRBJ2-1; v_call: TRBV12-3/TRBV12-4
cdr3_aa: ASSWFGYGTDTQY; j_call: TRBJ2-3; v_call: TRBV27
cdr3_aa: ASSYSAGTSGKSSYNEQF; j_call: TRBJ2-1; v_call: TRBV6-2/TRBV6-3
cdr3_aa: ASKRPGGSGELF; j_call: TRBJ2-2; v_call: TRBV6-1
cdr3_aa: ASSVTDTQY; j_call: TRBJ2-3; v_call: TRBV25-1
cdr3_aa: ASSPGLAGFNEQF; j_call: TRBJ2-1; v_call: TRBV27
cdr3_aa: ASSKDKSGNTIY; j_call: TRBJ1-3; v_call: TRBV12-3/TRBV12-4
cdr3_aa: ASSLGLGGAKNIQY; j_call: TRBJ2-4; v_call: TRBV12-3/TRBV12-4
cdr3_aa: ASSQDGDFSGNTIY; j_call: TRBJ1-3; v_call: TRBV4-3
cdr3_aa: ASSSRDLRFQETQY; j_call: TRBJ2-5; v_call: TRBV5-4
cdr3_aa: ASSPPGGSQPQH; j_call: TRBJ1-5; v_call: TRBV18
cdr3_aa: ASTQGFEQF; j_call: TRBJ2-1; v_call: TRBV6-2/TRBV6-3
cdr3_aa: ASSSTETNTEAF; j_call: TRBJ1-1; v_call: TRBV7-8
cdr3_aa: ASSAGGTGDRQF; j_call: TRBJ2-1; v_call: TRBV10-1
cdr3_aa: ASRDYLTDTQY; j_call: TRBJ2-3; v_call: TRBV2
cdr3_aa: ASSLDGEKLF; j_call: TRBJ1-4; v_call: TRBV7-2
cdr3_aa: ASSPWDRVTGELF; j_call: TRBJ2-2; v_call: TRBV7-8
cdr3_aa: ASSYPPGRINVNTEAF; j_call: TRBJ1-1; v_call: TRBV12-3/TRBV12-4
cdr3_aa: ASSLLAAAGELF; j_call: TRBJ2-2; v_call: TRBV12-3/TRBV12-4
cdr3_aa: ASSFGGRTGELF; j_call: TRBJ2-2; v_call: TRBV7-2
cdr3_aa: ASSLYGQLQETQY; j_call: TRBJ2-5; v_call: TRBV7-6
cdr3_aa: ASMESFGQGIVYGYT; j_call: TRBJ1-2; v_call: TRBV6-6
cdr3_aa: ASLSGTSGYNEQF; j_call: TRBJ2-1; v_call: TRBV6-1
cdr3_aa: ATSGPQKNTDTQY; j_call: TRBJ2-3; v_call: TRBV24-1
cdr3_aa: ASSSIRAVGYGYT; j_call: TRBJ1-2; v_call: TRBV7-9
cdr3_aa: ASRGEVYEQF; j_call: TRBJ2-1; v_call: TRBV12-3/TRBV12-4
cdr3_aa: ASSQDLGGAGSSYEQY; j_call: TRBJ2-7; v_call: TRBV4-1
cdr3_aa: ASSQFDSGEKLF; j_call: TRBJ1-4; v_call: TRBV4-3
cdr3_aa: ASSVHSGPNYEQY; j_call: TRBJ2-7; v_call: TRBV19
cdr3_aa: ASSLKDYPYNEQF; j_call: TRBJ2-1; v_call: TRBV12-3/TRBV12-4
cdr3_aa: ASGGEVGELF; j_call: TRBJ2-2; v_call: TRBV2
cdr3_aa: ASSLVGTTYEQY; j_call: TRBJ2-7; v_call: TRBV7-9
cdr3_aa: ASTSQGFSLQY; j_call: TRBJ2-4; v_call: TRBV6-2/TRBV6-3
cdr3_aa: ASSPLKGAYEQY; j_call: TRBJ2-7; v_call: TRBV6-2/TRBV6-3
cdr3_aa: SGRVTYNEQF; j_call: TRBJ2-1; v_call: TRBV29-1
cdr3_aa: ASSQDPGELF; j_call: TRBJ2-2; v_call: TRBV4-3
cdr3_aa: ATGVGTSGGDEQF; j_call: TRBJ2-1; v_call: TRBV10-3
cdr3_aa: ASSRGTSGRAHEQY; j_call: TRBJ2-7; v_call: TRBV7-2
cdr3_aa: ASSPGRWDTNEQF; j_call: TRBJ2-1; v_call: TRBV18
cdr3_aa: ASSQVAGIITYEQY; j_call: TRBJ2-7; v_call: TRBV4-1
cdr3_aa: ASRAGLIETQY; j_call: TRBJ2-5; v_call: TRBV12-3/TRBV12-4
cdr3_aa: ASSRWDSRAF; j_call: TRBJ2-1; v_call: TRBV6-8
cdr3_aa: AIGTSGSTDTQY; j_call: TRBJ2-3; v_call: TRBV10-3
cdr3_aa: SVEWGGETQY; j_call: TRBJ2-5; v_call: TRBV29-1
cdr3_aa: ASSSPSGRALNYNEQF; j_call: TRBJ2-1; v_call: TRBV7-2